Reported below is one TCR beta chain. Its specificity is unknown. A single record per CDR3 protein comes from TCRdb applying MiXCR to the 5' RACE reads. The sample records around 410,000 distinct CDR3 sequences, less than 25% being singletons. The data belong to a study of T-cell memory formation after mild COVID-19. Germline values: CDR1 SGHAT, CDR2 FQNNGV. CDR3 length equals 18 residues. Trimming took 1 base from V and 6 from J; bases not matched to a gene: 12. General study findings and limits: Contracting clones from day 15 to 85 showed balanced CD4/CD8; later expanders favored CD4+. Second-wave clones that peaked on day 37 lacked confirmed SARS-CoV-2 specificity.

Sequencing used PBMCs or a T cell subset sorted from them (not recorded which). The sequence was obtained from an adult woman who had mild COVID-19 (a few samples of this study predate the infection). Cell type and time point are not known. The V and J genes are TRBV11-2 and TRBJ2-2, with TRBD1 identical over 9 bases. The CDR3: CASSLVGQGRVSAGELFF. In DNA, the CDR3 is TGTGCCAGCAGCTTAGTAGGACAGGGGAGGGTTTCGGCCGGGGAGCTGTTTTTT.